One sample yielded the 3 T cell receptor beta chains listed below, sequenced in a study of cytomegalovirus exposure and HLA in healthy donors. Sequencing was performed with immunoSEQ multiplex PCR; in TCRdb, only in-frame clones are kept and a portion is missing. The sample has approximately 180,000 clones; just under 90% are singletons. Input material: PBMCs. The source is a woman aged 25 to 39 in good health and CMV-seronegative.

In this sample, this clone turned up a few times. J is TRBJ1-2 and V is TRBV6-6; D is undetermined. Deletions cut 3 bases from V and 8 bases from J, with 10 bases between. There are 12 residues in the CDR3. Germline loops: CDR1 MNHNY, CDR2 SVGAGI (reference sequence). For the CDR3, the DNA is TGTGCCAGCAGTTATGTTGACGGGGGCTACACCTTC. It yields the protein CASSYVDGGYTF.

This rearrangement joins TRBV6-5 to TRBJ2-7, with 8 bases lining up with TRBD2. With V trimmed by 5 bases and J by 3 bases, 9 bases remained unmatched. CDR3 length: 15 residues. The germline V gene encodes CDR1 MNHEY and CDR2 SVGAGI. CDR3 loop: CASSPGGGLYYEQYF. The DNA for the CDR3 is TGTGCCAGCAGTCCCGGGGGGGGACTCTACTACGAGCAGTACTTC.

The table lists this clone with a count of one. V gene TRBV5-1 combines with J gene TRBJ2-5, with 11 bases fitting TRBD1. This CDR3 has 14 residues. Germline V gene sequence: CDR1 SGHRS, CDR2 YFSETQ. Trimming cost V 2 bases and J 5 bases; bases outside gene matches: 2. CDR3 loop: CASSFGTGGETQYF. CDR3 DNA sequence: TGCGCCAGCAGCTTTGGGACAGGGGGGGAGACCCAGTACTTC. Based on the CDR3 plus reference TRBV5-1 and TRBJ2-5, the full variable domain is KAGVTQTPRYLIKTRGQQVTLSCSPISGHRSVSWYQQTPGQGLQFLFEYFSETQRNKGNFPGRFSGRQFSNSRSEMNVSTLELGDSALYLCASSFGTGGETQYFGPGTRLLVL.